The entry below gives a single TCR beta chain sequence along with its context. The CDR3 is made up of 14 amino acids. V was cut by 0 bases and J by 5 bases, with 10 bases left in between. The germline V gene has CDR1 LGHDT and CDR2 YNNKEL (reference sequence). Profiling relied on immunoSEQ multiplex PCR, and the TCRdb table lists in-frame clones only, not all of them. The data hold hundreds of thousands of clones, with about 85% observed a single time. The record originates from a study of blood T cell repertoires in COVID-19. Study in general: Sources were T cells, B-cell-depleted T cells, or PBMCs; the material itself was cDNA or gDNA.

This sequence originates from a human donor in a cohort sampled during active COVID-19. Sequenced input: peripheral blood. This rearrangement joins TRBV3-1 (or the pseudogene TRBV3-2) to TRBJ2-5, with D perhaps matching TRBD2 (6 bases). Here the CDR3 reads CASSQEGRMETQYF. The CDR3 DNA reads TGTGCCAGCAGCCAAGAAGGGAGGATGGAGACCCAGTACTTC.